This TCR beta chain derives from a study of T cell repertoires in cytomegalovirus infection. TCRdb reprocessed the reads via MiXCR and lists one record per CDR3 protein. This sample carries more than 650,000 distinct CDR3 sequences, less than 40% of them seen once, and the ten largest clones take 2.5% to 3.5%. Study results and caveats: Dominating the ex vivo response were TCR beta clonotypes that were CMV-specific and HLA-C-restricted.

CDR1 and CDR2 from the germline V gene are LNHDA and SQIVND (reference sequence). The CDR3 has 11 residues. V was trimmed by 9 bases and J by 3 bases, leaving 8 bases between them. As for this clonotype: The antigen remains unidentified.

This chain connects TRBV19 to TRBJ1-2; tentatively, D is TRBD1 (5 bases). The sequence was collected from a human donor in good health (CMV status not recorded). Some clones in this sample may be carry-over from other donors' samples. Input material: PBMCs. The CDR3 spells CASQGDYGYTF. The CDR3 DNA is TGTGCCAGCCAAGGGGACTATGGCTACACCTTC.